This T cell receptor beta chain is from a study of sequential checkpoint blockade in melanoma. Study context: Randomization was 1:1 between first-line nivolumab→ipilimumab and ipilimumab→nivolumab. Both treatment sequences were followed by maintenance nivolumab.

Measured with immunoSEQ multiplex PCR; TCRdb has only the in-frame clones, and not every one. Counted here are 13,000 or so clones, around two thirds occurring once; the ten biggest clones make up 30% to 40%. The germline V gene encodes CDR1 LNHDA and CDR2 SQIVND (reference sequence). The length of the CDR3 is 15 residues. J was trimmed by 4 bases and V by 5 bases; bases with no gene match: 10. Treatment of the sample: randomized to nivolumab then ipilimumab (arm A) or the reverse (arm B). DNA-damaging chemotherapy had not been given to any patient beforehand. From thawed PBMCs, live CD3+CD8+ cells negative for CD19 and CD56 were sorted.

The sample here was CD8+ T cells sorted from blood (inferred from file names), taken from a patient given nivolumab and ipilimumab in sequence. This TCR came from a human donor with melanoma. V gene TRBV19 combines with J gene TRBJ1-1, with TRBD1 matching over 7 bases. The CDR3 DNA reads TGTGCCAGTAGTGTACCGGGACAGAGGGTCACTGAAGCTTTCTTT. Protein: CASSVPGQRVTEAFF.